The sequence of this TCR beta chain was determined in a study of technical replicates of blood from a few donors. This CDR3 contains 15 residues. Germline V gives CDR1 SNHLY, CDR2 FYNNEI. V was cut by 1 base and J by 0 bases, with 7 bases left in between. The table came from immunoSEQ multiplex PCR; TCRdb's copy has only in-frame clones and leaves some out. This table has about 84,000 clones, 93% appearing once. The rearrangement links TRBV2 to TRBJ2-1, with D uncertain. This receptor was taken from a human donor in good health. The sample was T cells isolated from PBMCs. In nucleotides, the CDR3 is TGTGCCAGCAGTGAAGAGGAGAGCTCCTACAATGAGCAGTTCTTC. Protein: CASSEEESSYNEQFF.